This T cell receptor beta chain originates from a study of blood T cell repertoires in COVID-19. About the research overall: Acute and convalescent COVID-19 specimens originated in the United States, Italy and Spain. Sources were T cells, B-cell-depleted T cells, or PBMCs; the material itself was cDNA or gDNA.

This clone was seen a handful of times. Cohorts were based on clinical histories the participants reported. CDR3 size: 19 residues. Trimming cost V 0 bases and J 1 base, with 21 bases left between them. Germline V gene lookup returns CDR1 MNHEY and CDR2 SVGEGT. The table came from immunoSEQ multiplex PCR; TCRdb's copy has only in-frame clones and leaves some out. The data show some 290,000 clones, with roughly 90% seen just once and 2.3% held by the top ten. Sequences were obtained from PBMCs or T cells enriched from blood (not recorded which). The source is a woman in her 40s with acute COVID-19. The J gene is TRBJ1-2, the V gene TRBV6-2 or TRBV6-3; tentative D call: TRBD1 (5 bases). CDR3 protein: CASSYSRSGVRRINYGYTF. The CDR3 DNA sequence: TGTGCCAGCAGTTACTCGAGGTCGGGGGTTCGGCGCATTAACTATGGCTACACCTTC.